This section outlines one TCR beta chain sequence together with its context. In germline, CDR1 is SGHTA, CDR2 FQGNSA. CDR3 length equals 14 residues. Losses at the gene ends were 7 bases for V and 8 bases for J; bases not matched to a gene: 9. Generated by immunoSEQ multiplex PCR, the TCRdb table keeps only in-frame clones and is missing some. Here the sample spans some 130,000 clones, 93% being singletons. These data belong to a study of T cell responses to AZD1222 COVID-19 vaccine. V gene TRBV7-2 combines with J gene TRBJ1-4; 8 nucleotides line up with TRBD1. This clonotype was sampled from an adult in good health. This material consisted of peripheral blood, taken on day 0 of AZD1222 vaccination. The CDR3 region is CASTPDRDDEKLFF. CDR3 DNA sequence: TGTGCCAGCACCCCGGACAGGGATGACGAAAAACTGTTTTTT.